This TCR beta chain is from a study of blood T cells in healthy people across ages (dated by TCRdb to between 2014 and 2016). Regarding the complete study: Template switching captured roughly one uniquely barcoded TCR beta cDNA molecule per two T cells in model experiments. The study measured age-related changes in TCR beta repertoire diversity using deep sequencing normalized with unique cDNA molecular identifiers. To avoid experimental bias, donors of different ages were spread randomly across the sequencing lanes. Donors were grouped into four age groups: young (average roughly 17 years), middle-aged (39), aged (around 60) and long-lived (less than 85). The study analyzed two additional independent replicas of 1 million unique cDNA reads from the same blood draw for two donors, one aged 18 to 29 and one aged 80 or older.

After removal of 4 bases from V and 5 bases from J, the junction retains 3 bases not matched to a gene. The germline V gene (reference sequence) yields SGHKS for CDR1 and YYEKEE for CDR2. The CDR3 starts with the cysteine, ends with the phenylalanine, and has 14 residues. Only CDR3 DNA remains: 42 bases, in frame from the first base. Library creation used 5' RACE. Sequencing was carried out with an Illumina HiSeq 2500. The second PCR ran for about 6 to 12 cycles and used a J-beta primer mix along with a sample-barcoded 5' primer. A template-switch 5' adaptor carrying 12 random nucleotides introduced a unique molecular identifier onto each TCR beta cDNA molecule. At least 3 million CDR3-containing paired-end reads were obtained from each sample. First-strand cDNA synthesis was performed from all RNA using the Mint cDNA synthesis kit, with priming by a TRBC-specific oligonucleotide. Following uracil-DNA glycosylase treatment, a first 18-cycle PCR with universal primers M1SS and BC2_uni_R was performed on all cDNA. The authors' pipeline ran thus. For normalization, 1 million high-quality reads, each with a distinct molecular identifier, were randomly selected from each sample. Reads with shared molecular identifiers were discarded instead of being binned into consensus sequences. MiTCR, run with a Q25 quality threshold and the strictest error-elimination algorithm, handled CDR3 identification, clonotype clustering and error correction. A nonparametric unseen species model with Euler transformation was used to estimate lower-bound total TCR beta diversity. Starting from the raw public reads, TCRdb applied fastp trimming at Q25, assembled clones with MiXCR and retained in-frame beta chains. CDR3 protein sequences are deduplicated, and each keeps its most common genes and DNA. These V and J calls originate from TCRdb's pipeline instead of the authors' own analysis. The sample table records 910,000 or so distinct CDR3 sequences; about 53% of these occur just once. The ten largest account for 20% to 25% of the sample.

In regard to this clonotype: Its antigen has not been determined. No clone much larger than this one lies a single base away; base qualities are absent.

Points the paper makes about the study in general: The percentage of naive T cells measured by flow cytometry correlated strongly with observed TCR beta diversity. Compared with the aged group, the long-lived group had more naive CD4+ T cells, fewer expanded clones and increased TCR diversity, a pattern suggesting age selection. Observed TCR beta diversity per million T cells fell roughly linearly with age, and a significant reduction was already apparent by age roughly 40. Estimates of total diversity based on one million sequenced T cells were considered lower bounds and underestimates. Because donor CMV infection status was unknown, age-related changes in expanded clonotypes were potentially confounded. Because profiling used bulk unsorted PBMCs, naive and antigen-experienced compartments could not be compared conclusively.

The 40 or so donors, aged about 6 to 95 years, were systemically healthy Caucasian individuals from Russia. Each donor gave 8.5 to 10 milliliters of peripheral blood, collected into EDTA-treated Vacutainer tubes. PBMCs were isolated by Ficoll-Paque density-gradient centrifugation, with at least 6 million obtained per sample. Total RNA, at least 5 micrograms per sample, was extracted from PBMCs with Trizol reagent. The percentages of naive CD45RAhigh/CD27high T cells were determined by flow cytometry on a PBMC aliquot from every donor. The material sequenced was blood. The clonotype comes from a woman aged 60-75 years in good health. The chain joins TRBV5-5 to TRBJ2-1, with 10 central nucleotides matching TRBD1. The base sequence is TGTGCCAGCAGCCGCGGGACAGGGGACAATGAGCAGTTCTTC. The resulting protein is CASSRGTGDNEQFF.